The 30 T cell receptor beta chains given below trace back to one sample, sequenced in a study of shared clonotypes between healthy human individuals. Sequencing used immunoSEQ multiplex PCR; TCRdb keeps in-frame clones, though not all of them. The data hold 2 million to 2.5 million clones, with 85% to 95% observed a single time. The sequenced sample consisted of naive CD4+ T cells from PBMCs. Specified subset: CD45RA+ positively selected. These TCRs come from a man younger than 30 in good health. Some clones in this sample may be carry-over from other donors' samples.

About this clone itself: The identical CDR3 is also encoded by other nucleotide sequences in the sample. The chain uses TRBV11-2 and TRBJ2-3; 9 bases match TRBD2. Germline V gene lookup returns CDR1 SGHAT and CDR2 FQNNGV. J was trimmed by 3 bases and V by 3 bases; bases with no gene match: 7. This CDR3 comprises 16 residues. The CDR3 region is CASSLLAGDLTDTQYF. The CDR3 coding sequence is TGTGCCAGCAGCTTGTTAGCGGGAGATCTTACAGATACGCAGTATTTT.

DNA of the CDR3: TGTGCCAGCAGTGAAGCCTGGGACAAGAACACTGAAGCTTTCTTT. This codes for CASSEAWDKNTEAFF. V is TRBV6-1 and J is TRBJ1-1; tentative D call: TRBD1 (6 bases). Per the germline V gene, CDR1 is MNHNS and CDR2 is SASEGT. Deletions cut 0 bases from V and 1 base from J, with 9 bases between. This CDR3 contains 15 residues.

The rearrangement links TRBV27 to TRBJ2-1; 8 bases match TRBD2. J gave up 9 bases and V 1 base, and 8 bases lay outside the gene matches. The germline V gene encodes CDR1 MNHEY and CDR2 SMNVEV (reference sequence). The CDR3 totals 15 residues. In DNA form, the CDR3 reads TGTGCCAGCAGTTTATACGGGACTAGTGCGGGTGAGCAGTTCTTC. The encoded protein is CASSLYGTSAGEQFF.

V is TRBV18 and J is TRBJ1-4, with D hard to call. The germline V gene encodes CDR1 KGHSH and CDR2 LQKENI. The CDR3 loop spans 17 amino acids. The ends were cut back, 0 bases at V and 0 bases at J, with 11 bases in the middle. The CDR3 DNA reads as TGTGCCAGCTCACCACCGGGCAATAGTGCAACTAATGAAAAACTGTTTTTT. This translates into CASSPPGNSATNEKLFF. The whole variable domain, remainder taken from reference TRBV18 and TRBJ1-4, is NAGVMQNPRHLVRRRGQEARLRCSPMKGHSHVYWYRQLPEEGLKFMVYLQKENIIDESGMPKERFSAEFPKEGPSILRIQQVVRGDSAAYFCASSPPGNSATNEKLFFGSGTQLSVL.

The rearrangement links TRBV28 to TRBJ1-4; 9 bases map to TRBD1. This CDR3 is 16 amino acids long. Per the germline V gene, CDR1 is MDHEN and CDR2 is SYDVKM. The V gene end was trimmed by 5 bases and the J gene end by 4 bases; junction bases not matched to a gene: 8. CDR3 loop: CASSPTGGLGNEKLFF. The DNA of the CDR3 is TGTGCCAGCAGTCCGACAGGGGGGCTTGGTAATGAAAAACTGTTTTTT.

The chain couples TRBV7-8 to TRBJ1-4, with D uncertain. CDR1 and CDR2 from the germline V gene are SGHVS and FQNEAQ. With 2 bases removed from V and 0 bases from J, the gap between germline ends came to 16 bases. The CDR3 covers 18 residues. The DNA of the CDR3 is TGTGCCAGCAGCTTACAGCGGATCCCGATTGCAACTAATGAAAAACTGTTTTTT. Its translation: CASSLQRIPIATNEKLFF.

The V and J genes are TRBV6-6 and TRBJ2-5; tentative D call: TRBD1 (6 bases). Germline CDR1 and CDR2: MNHNY and SVGAGI (reference sequence). V lost 6 bases and J 4 bases, leaving 18 bases between the germline ends. The CDR3 has 15 amino acids. CDR3 nucleotides: TGTGCCAGCAGCAGCTGGGGGCGAGGAAGAGAGACCCAGTACTTC. As protein: CASSSWGRGRETQYF.

The gene calls are TRBV18 and TRBJ1-4; D gene ambiguous. This CDR3 has 13 amino acids. Germline V CDR1 and CDR2: KGHSH, LQKENI. V lost 2 bases and J lost 8, with 9 bases in between. Written as DNA, the CDR3 is TGTGCCAGCTCACCAGGGTTTAGCGAAAAACTGTTTTTT. As protein: CASSPGFSEKLFF.

This chain connects TRBV10-3 to TRBJ2-7; 9 bases fit TRBD2. With V trimmed by 1 base and J by 4 bases, 5 bases remained unmatched. CDR1 ENHRY and CDR2 SYGVKD come from the germline V gene. This CDR3 contains 15 residues. CDR3 nucleotide sequence: TGTGCCATCAGTGAGTTAACTAGCGGGCGTTACGAGCAGTACTTC. This encodes CAISELTSGRYEQYF.

The rearrangement links TRBV28 to TRBJ1-1, with 7 bases matching TRBD1. V trimming: 10 bases; J trimming: 5 bases; junction bases outside the gene matches: 10. The CDR3 covers 13 residues. CDR1 is MDHEN, CDR2 SYDVKM, per germline. The DNA for the CDR3 is TGTGCCACCAAAACAGGGGCAGGAACTGAAGCTTTCTTT. It specifies CATKTGAGTEAFF.

This clone was counted a few times. Distinct nucleotide sequences in the sample also encode this CDR3. The CDR3 DNA is TGCGCCAGCCGCCGACAGGGGACTAGCACAGATACGCAGTATTTT. Translated, it gives CASRRQGTSTDTQYF. This chain connects TRBV5-1 to TRBJ2-3, with 8 nucleotides matching TRBD1. The CDR3 loop spans 15 amino acids. Germline trimming cut 7 bases from V and 0 bases from J; bases unmatched to any gene: 7. The germline V gene encodes CDR1 SGHRS and CDR2 YFSETQ. Complete variable domain (other parts from reference TRBV5-1 and TRBJ2-3): KAGVTQTPRYLIKTRGQQVTLSCSPISGHRSVSWYQQTPGQGLQFLFEYFSETQRNKGNFPGRFSGRQFSNSRSEMNVSTLELGDSALYLCASRRQGTSTDTQYFGPGTRLTVL.

The rearrangement joins TRBV5-1 to TRBJ2-3; perhaps TRBD1 as D (6 bases). Per the germline V gene, CDR1 is SGHRS and CDR2 is YFSETQ. Trimming took 2 bases from V and 10 from J, leaving 20 bases between them. CDR3 size: 15 residues. CDR3: CASSFGTPRVVAQYF. Here the CDR3 DNA reads TGCGCCAGCAGCTTCGGGACACCCAGGGTGGTAGCGCAGTATTTT.

V is TRBV15 and J is TRBJ2-6; no reliable D call. The germline V gene has CDR1 LNHNV and CDR2 YYDKDF (reference sequence). The CDR3 contains 16 residues. Trimming left V 1 base short and J 3 bases short, with 10 bases between. This CDR3 reads CATSRVRANGANVLTF. CDR3 DNA: TGTGCCACCAGCAGAGTTAGGGCAAATGGGGCCAACGTCCTGACTTTC.

The J gene is TRBJ1-2, the V gene TRBV9; a possible D gene is TRBD1 (5 bases). This CDR3 has 14 amino acids. Germline V gene sequence: CDR1 SGDLS, CDR2 YYNGEE. The V and J ends lost 3 bases and 8 bases respectively, with 17 bases between them. CDR3: CASSDGTGSGGYTF. Written as DNA, the CDR3 is TGTGCCAGCAGCGATGGGACGGGTTCTGGCGGCTACACCTTC.

The V gene is TRBV18, the J gene TRBJ1-3; D is perhaps TRBD1 (5 bases). The germline gives CDR1 KGHSH, CDR2 LQKENI. The CDR3 loop spans 16 amino acids. The V gene lost 3 bases and the J gene lost 0 bases, with 12 bases spanning the gap. CDR3 nucleotide sequence: TGTGCCAGCTCACCGTCTGAGGGGATCTCTGGAAACACCATATATTTT. Translating gives CASSPSEGISGNTIYF.

With regard to this clone: Other DNA sequences of this sample code for an identical CDR3. This rearrangement joins TRBV7-2 to TRBJ2-3; D gene unclear. Germline lookup yields CDR1 SGHTA and CDR2 FQGNSA. V was trimmed by 3 bases and J by 1 base, leaving 8 bases between them. CDR3 length: 14 amino acids. This chain's CDR3 is CASSLSVGTDTQYF. For the CDR3, the DNA is TGTGCCAGCAGCTTGTCGGTGGGCACAGATACGCAGTATTTT. Combining the CDR3 with reference TRBV7-2 and TRBJ2-3 gives the whole variable domain GAGVSQSPSNKVTEKGKDVELRCDPISGHTALYWYRQSLGQGLEFLIYFQGNSAPDKSGLPSDRFSAERTGGSVSTLTIQRTQQEDSAVYLCASSLSVGTDTQYFGPGTRLTVL.

The chain couples TRBV7-3 to TRBJ1-5; maybe TRBD1 (5 bases). Germline assignment: CDR1 SGHTA and CDR2 FQGTGA. CDR3 length equals 17 residues. Trimming stripped 1 base from V and 1 base from J, with 14 bases between. In DNA, the CDR3 is TGTGCCAGCAGCTTAAATCGCTGGGACGTCAGCAATCAGCCCCAGCATTTT. It codes for CASSLNRWDVSNQPQHF.

The genes are TRBV7-9 and TRBJ1-2, with 7 nucleotides matching TRBD1. The CDR3 sequence is 13 residues long. Germline CDR1 reads SEHNR; CDR2 reads FQNEAQ (reference sequence). V gave up 4 bases and J gave up 7 bases; unmatched junction bases: 6. The CDR3 loop is CASSSQGGVGYTF. CDR3 nucleotide sequence: TGTGCCAGCAGCTCCCAGGGGGGGGTTGGCTACACCTTC.

This rearrangement joins TRBV21-1 to TRBJ2-7. TRBV21-1 is shown as a pseudogene. The CDR3 length is 16 residues. DNA for the CDR3: TGTGCCAGCAGCAAAGGGATTGAGGGGCCCTCCTACGAGCAGTACTTC. Translated, it gives CASSKGIEGPSYEQYF.

Note on this clone: This same CDR3 is encoded by further DNA sequences in the sample. The chain employs TRBV27 and TRBJ2-7; D is undetermined. Germline values: CDR1 MNHEY, CDR2 SMNVEV (reference sequence). V lost 0 bases to trimming and J lost 3 bases, with 3 bases between them. The CDR3 is made up of 12 amino acids. This CDR3 is CASSLSGYEQYF. The DNA for the CDR3 is TGTGCCAGCAGTTTATCGGGCTACGAGCAGTACTTC.

CDR3 in amino acids: CASRSRDRVETQYF. The DNA for the CDR3 is TGTGCCAGCAGATCCCGGGACAGGGTAGAGACCCAGTACTTC. The chain employs TRBV5-8 and TRBJ2-5; 9 bases map to TRBD1. Germline lookup yields CDR1 SGHTS and CDR2 YDEGEE. The CDR3 length is 14 residues. The V segment lost 5 bases and the J segment 4 bases; nucleotides outside the gene matches: 6.

This rearrangement joins TRBV29-1 to TRBJ2-3, with 7 positions matching TRBD2. The germline gives CDR1 SQVTM, CDR2 ANQGSEA. Unmatched junction bases numbered 6, after V lost 4 bases and J lost 5 bases. The CDR3 covers 13 residues. CDR3 sequence: CSVGGRAIDTQYF. CDR3 sequence (DNA): TGCAGCGTTGGCGGGAGAGCTATAGATACGCAGTATTTT.

This clone was recorded only once. This chain connects TRBV18 to TRBJ2-3; D possibly uses TRBD1 or TRBD2 (5 bases each). The CDR3 has 18 residues. Germline CDR1 and CDR2: KGHSH and LQKENI. The V end was cut by 4 bases, the J end by 0 bases, with 20 bases between. The DNA for the CDR3 is TGTGCCAGCTCACGATTGAGAAGGGGAGAGACTAGCACAGATACGCAGTATTTT. It translates to CASSRLRRGETSTDTQYF.

A single count supports this clone. CDR3 in DNA: TGCAGCGTTCGTGGCAGGGCTTCCTACGAGCAGTACTTC. Its translation is CSVRGRASYEQYF. The rearrangement joins TRBV29-1 to TRBJ2-5, with D possibly TRBD1 on 5 matching bases. The DNA end is more similar to TRBJ2-7, so the J call may be wrong. The germline V gene encodes CDR1 SQVTM and CDR2 ANQGSEA. There are 13 residues in the CDR3.

This sequence joins TRBV5-4 and TRBJ2-2; D possibly corresponds to TRBD2 (6 bases). The V end lost 3 bases, the J end lost 1 base, and 19 bases lay between the germline ends. The CDR3 extends over 18 amino acids. From germline, CDR1 is SGHNT and CDR2 YYREEE (reference sequence). CDR3 in amino acids: CASSSGGLPVGNTGELFF. DNA for the CDR3: TGTGCCAGCAGCTCCGGGGGTCTTCCTGTTGGGAACACCGGGGAGCTGTTTTTT.

With respect to this clone: The same CDR3 also results from other DNA sequences found in this sample. The CDR3 DNA follows: TGTGCCAGCAGTGAAGTCCTGGGGACAGACTATGGCTACACCTTC. This sequence encodes CASSEVLGTDYGYTF. The chain has TRBV6-1 and TRBJ1-2; TRBD1 aligns across 7 bases. V dropped 1 base and J dropped 3; count of bases not matched to a gene: 5. CDR1 is MNHNS, CDR2 SASEGT, per germline. The CDR3 spans 15 residues.

V is TRBV2 and J is TRBJ2-1, with 11 bases fitting TRBD1. This CDR3 is built from 15 residues. Germline-derived CDR1 and CDR2 are SNHLY and FYNNEI. The junction had 8 bases not matched to a gene; V was cut back by 5 bases and J by 8 bases. The DNA for the CDR3 is TGTGCCAGCAGTCTCCGGGACAGGGGGTTGTATGAGCAGTTCTTC. It yields the protein CASSLRDRGLYEQFF.

The rearrangement joins TRBV6-5 to TRBJ2-7, with D perhaps matching TRBD1 or TRBD2 (5 bases each). V dropped 10 bases and J dropped 1 base, with 11 bases sitting between them. The CDR3 contains 12 residues. Germline lookup yields CDR1 MNHEY and CDR2 SVGAGI. The chain's CDR3 is CATRDRSYEQYF. CDR3 coding DNA: TGTGCCACCCGGGACCGTTCCTACGAGCAGTACTTC.

DNA for the CDR3: TGTGCCAGCAGTTTCGTGTCTAGCGGACATAGATACACAGATACGCAGTATTTT. It codes for CASSFVSSGHRYTDTQYF. The chain uses TRBV27 and TRBJ2-3, with 7 bases identical to TRBD2. There are 18 residues in the CDR3. V lost 3 bases and J lost 2; bases outside the gene matches: 14. Germline CDR1 and CDR2: MNHEY and SMNVEV (reference sequence).

The V and J genes are TRBV15 and TRBJ2-3, with 7 bases matching TRBD2. From germline, CDR1 is LNHNV and CDR2 YYDKDF (reference sequence). The junction had 7 bases not matched to a gene; V was cut back by 4 bases and J by 0 bases. This CDR3 has 16 amino acids. The CDR3, as DNA: TGTGCCACCAGCACAGGACTAGGGGCTAGCACAGATACGCAGTATTTT. It codes for CATSTGLGASTDTQYF. The variable domain in full, with the rest retrieved from reference TRBV15 and TRBJ2-3, is DAMVIQNPRYQVTQFGKPVTLSCSQTLNHNVMYWYQQKSSQAPKLLFHYYDKDFNNEADTPDNFQSRRPNTSFCFLDIRSPGLGDTAMYLCATSTGLGASTDTQYFGPGTRLTVL.